What follows are 18 T cell receptor beta chains derived from one specimen sequenced in a study of blood T cell repertoires in COVID-19. Here immunoSEQ multiplex PCR was the method, and the copy in TCRdb shows in-frame clones only, minus some. The table has about 240,000 clones, about 86% seen once. The sample was peripheral blood. These receptors all stem from a woman of 80 years or more with acute or convalescent COVID-19.

The rearrangement links TRBV5-4 to TRBJ1-2, with 7 bases fitting TRBD1. CDR3 size: 15 residues. Germline CDR1 is SGHNT and CDR2 is YYREEE (reference sequence). The V gene end was trimmed by 4 bases and the J gene end by 2 bases; junction bases not matched to a gene: 8. As DNA, the CDR3 is TGTGCCAGCAGCGGCGAGGGACAGCTCAACTATGGCTACACCTTC. Amino acid sequence: CASSGEGQLNYGYTF.

The chain joins TRBV2 to TRBJ2-2; the match to TRBD2 covers 8 bases. Germline V gene data show CDR1 as SNHLY and CDR2 as FYNNEI. The CDR3 totals 17 residues. Trimming removed 2 bases from V and 4 bases from J; junction bases left unmatched: 9. CDR3 protein: CASSEWGAGAVTGELFF. In nucleotides, the CDR3 is TGTGCCAGCAGTGAATGGGGAGCGGGGGCAGTCACCGGGGAGCTGTTTTTT.

The chain has TRBV5-1 and TRBJ2-2; possible D gene TRBD2, 7 bases. CDR1 is SGHRS and CDR2 is YFSETQ in the germline V gene. The CDR3 length is 15 residues. Deletions cut 4 bases from V and 3 bases from J, with 13 bases between. For the CDR3, the DNA is TGCGCCAGCAGCCCACAGGGAGGGGACACCGGGGAGCTGTTTTTT. Translated: CASSPQGGDTGELFF.

The chain employs TRBV2 and TRBJ1-1; no firm D call. V lost 3 bases, J lost 4 bases, and 9 bases lay in between. Germline V gene data show CDR1 as SNHLY and CDR2 as FYNNEI. The CDR3 totals 13 residues. CDR3 coding DNA: TGTGCCAGCAGTGACAATGCAGGCACTGAAGCTTTCTTT. Protein sequence: CASSDNAGTEAFF.

This chain uses TRBV19 with TRBJ2-1, with 7 bases matching TRBD2. Germline V lookup: CDR1 LNHDA, CDR2 SQIVND (reference sequence). The J segment lost 8 bases and the V segment lost 2 bases, leaving 12 bases of the junction unmatched. The CDR3 is 16 amino acids. CDR3 in DNA: TGTGCCAGTAGTATATATGGGAGGGCCCGCGGGGATGAGCAGTTCTTC. The encoded protein is CASSIYGRARGDEQFF.

The chain is built from TRBV4-2 and TRBJ2-1; D call uncertain. Germline CDR1 is LGHNA and CDR2 is YNFKEQ. This CDR3 is 14 amino acids long. V was pared by 1 base and J by 8 bases, with 12 bases between. The CDR3 DNA reads as TGTGCCAGCAGCCAAGGGGTAGCTGGAGATGAGCAGTTCTTC. Residues: CASSQGVAGDEQFF.

The chain employs TRBV3-1 (or the pseudogene TRBV3-2) and TRBJ2-7; 11 bases are shared with TRBD1. CDR3 length: 15 amino acids. Germline V gene sequence: CDR1 LGHDT, CDR2 YNNKEL (reference sequence). V trimming: 4 bases; J trimming: 4 bases; junction bases outside the gene matches: 6. DNA for the CDR3: TGTGCCAGCAGCCGTGAGGGACAGGGGGGTTACGAGCAGTACTTC. Translating it yields CASSREGQGGYEQYF.

This chain connects TRBV7-9 to TRBJ2-3; 9 positions match TRBD2. The CDR3 runs 16 residues. CDR1 is SEHNR, CDR2 FQNEAQ, per germline (reference sequence). Trimming cost V 8 bases and J 0 bases; bases outside gene matches: 9. This CDR3 is CASDSRAGGSTDTQYF. The CDR3 DNA reads as TGTGCCAGCGACTCCCGGGCGGGGGGGAGCACAGATACGCAGTATTTT.

The chain employs TRBV28 and TRBJ1-2; 10 nucleotides match TRBD1. There are 12 residues in the CDR3. Trimming took 11 bases from V and 7 from J; bases not matched to a gene: 7. Per germline, CDR1 MDHEN and CDR2 SYDVKM. The CDR3 DNA reads TGTGCCCTCGGACAGGGGGTCCGTGGCTACACCTTC. It translates to CALGQGVRGYTF.

The rearrangement links TRBV15 to TRBJ2-1, with 7 bases aligning to TRBD2. The CDR3 is made up of 15 amino acids. Germline trimming cut 6 bases from V and 2 bases from J; bases unmatched to any gene: 7. In germline, CDR1 is LNHNV, CDR2 YYDKDF (reference sequence). For the CDR3, the DNA is TGTGCCACCAGTGACAAACGGGGGGCCTACAATGAGCAGTTCTTC. This translates into CATSDKRGAYNEQFF.

This sequence joins TRBV11-2 and TRBJ2-5; 13 positions match TRBD2. CDR3 length: 18 residues. J gave up 0 bases and V 5 bases, and 9 bases lay outside the gene matches. CDR1 and CDR2 from the germline V gene are SGHAT and FQNNGV. This CDR3 reads CASSASGLAGLYQETQYF. DNA of the CDR3: TGTGCCAGCAGCGCTTCGGGACTAGCGGGGCTGTACCAAGAGACCCAGTACTTC.

This chain uses TRBV5-4 with TRBJ1-5, with 11 bases aligning to TRBD1. V lost 4 bases to trimming and J lost 6 bases; unmatched junction nucleotides: 12. The CDR3 covers 17 residues. Germline CDR1 reads SGHNT; CDR2 reads YYREEE (reference sequence). The CDR3 nucleotides read TGTGCCAGCAGCGACGGGACAGGGGGTAATAGGGGTCAGCCCCAGCATTTT. This encodes CASSDGTGGNRGQPQHF.

The chain links TRBV25-1 to TRBJ2-7, with D possibly TRBD2 on 6 matching bases. Germline CDR1 and CDR2: MGHDK and SYGVNS. This CDR3 is 12 amino acids long. With 5 bases removed from V and 6 bases from J, the gap between germline ends came to 11 bases. CDR3 in DNA: TGTGCCAGCAGTCGACGGGGGATCGAGCAGTACTTC. Translated: CASSRRGIEQYF.

CDR3 residues: CASTTSGGSYEQYF. Here the CDR3 DNA reads TGTGCCAGCACCACCTCGGGAGGGAGCTACGAGCAGTACTTC. This chain connects TRBV28 to TRBJ2-7, with TRBD2 matching 8 bases. Per the germline V gene, CDR1 is MDHEN and CDR2 is SYDVKM. This CDR3 comprises 14 residues. Unmatched junction bases numbered 8, after V lost 7 bases and J lost 3 bases. Drawing the rest from reference TRBV28 and TRBJ2-7, the complete variable domain is DVKVTQSSRYLVKRTGEKVFLECVQDMDHENMFWYRQDPGLGLRLIYFSYDVKMKEKGDIPEGYSVSREKKERFSLILESASTNQTSMYLCASTTSGGSYEQYFGPGTRLTVT.

The gene calls are TRBV2 and TRBJ2-1; tentative D call: TRBD2 (6 bases). Germline V lookup: CDR1 SNHLY, CDR2 FYNNEI. Trimming shortened V by 8 bases and J by 6 bases, and 17 bases separated the two germline ends. This CDR3 region has 14 residues. CDR3 sequence (DNA): TGTGCCAGCTCACGGACCACTAGCCGCAATGAGCAGTTCTTC. This gives the protein CASSRTTSRNEQFF. The complete variable domain, with remaining parts taken from reference TRBV2 and TRBJ2-1, reads EPEVTQTPSHQVTQMGQEVILRCVPISNHLYFYWYRQILGQKVEFLVSFYNNEISEKSEIFDDQFSVERPDGSNFTLKIRSTKLEDSAMYFCASSRTTSRNEQFFGPGTRLTVL.

This chain connects TRBV5-1 to TRBJ2-3, with 7 bases lining up with TRBD2. The V and J ends lost 4 bases and 0 bases, in that order; junction bases with no gene match: 8. This CDR3 contains 16 residues. Germline CDR1 SGHRS, CDR2 YFSETQ. CDR3 nucleotides: TGCGCCAGCAGCCTGGGAGCGGGACCGAGCACAGATACGCAGTATTTT. Amino acids: CASSLGAGPSTDTQYF. Based on the CDR3 plus reference TRBV5-1 and TRBJ2-3, the full variable domain is KAGVTQTPRYLIKTRGQQVTLSCSPISGHRSVSWYQQTPGQGLQFLFEYFSETQRNKGNFPGRFSGRQFSNSRSEMNVSTLELGDSALYLCASSLGAGPSTDTQYFGPGTRLTVL.

J is TRBJ2-6 and V is TRBV7-3; D not certain. The V and J ends lost 6 bases and 0 bases respectively, with 6 bases between them. The germline V gene encodes CDR1 SGHTA and CDR2 FQGTGA. CDR3 length: 14 residues. The CDR3 sequence is CASSLSSGANVLTF. CDR3 sequence (DNA): TGTGCCAGCAGTCTAAGCTCTGGGGCCAACGTCCTGACTTTC.

V and J are TRBV5-4 and TRBJ2-7; 7 nucleotides agree with TRBD1. The junction had 8 bases not matched to a gene; V was cut back by 4 bases and J by 4 bases. The CDR3 consists of 14 residues. The germline gives CDR1 SGHNT, CDR2 YYREEE (reference sequence). CDR3 region: CASSTRTGLYEQYF. CDR3 coding DNA: TGTGCCAGCAGCACCCGGACAGGTTTATACGAGCAGTACTTC. Full variable domain (missing parts from reference TRBV5-4 and TRBJ2-7): ETGVTQSPTHLIKTRGQQVTLRCSSQSGHNTVSWYQQALGQGPQFIFQYYREEENGRGNFPPRFSGLQFPNYSSELNVNALELDDSALYLCASSTRTGLYEQYFGPGTRLTVT.